This T cell receptor beta chain derives from a study of blood T cell repertoires in COVID-19. For the study at large: Some COVID-19 samples were acute and others convalescent; all came from the United States, Italy and Spain. T cells, B-cell-depleted T cells, or PBMCs provided the cDNA or gDNA that served as material.

Original analysis: Reference gene primer amplification yielded estimated nucleated cell counts. The repertoire was sequenced with immunoSEQ multiplex PCR; TCRdb's copy has only in-frame clones and lacks some. V, J and clone size are those of that table, while D and trimming were read from the DNA. Here the sample spans 170,000 or so clones, 80% being singletons. Germline V lookup: CDR1 LNHDA, CDR2 SQIVND (reference sequence). This CDR3 has 14 amino acids. V shed 8 bases and J 10 bases; nucleotides not matched to a gene: 10. This clone was counted only a few times. The chain links TRBV19 to TRBJ2-1; 11 bases agree with TRBD1. The TCR originated in a man between 65 and 80 years old with active or convalescent COVID-19. The source material was peripheral blood. CDR3 nucleotide sequence: TGTGCCAGTTCCAGGGACAGGGGGTTCCGGGAGCAGTTCTTC. Its translation: CASSRDRGFREQFF.